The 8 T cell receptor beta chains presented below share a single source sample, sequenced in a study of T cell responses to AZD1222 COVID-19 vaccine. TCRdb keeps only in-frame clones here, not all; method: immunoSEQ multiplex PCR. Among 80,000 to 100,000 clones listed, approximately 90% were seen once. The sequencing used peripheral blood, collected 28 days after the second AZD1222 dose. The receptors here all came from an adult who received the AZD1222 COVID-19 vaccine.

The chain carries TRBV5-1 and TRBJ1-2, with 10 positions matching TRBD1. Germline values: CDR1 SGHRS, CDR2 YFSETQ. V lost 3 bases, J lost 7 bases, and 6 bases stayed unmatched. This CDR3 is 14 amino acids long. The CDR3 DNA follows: TGCGCCAGCAGCTCCGGGACAGGGGTGAGTGGCTACACCTTC. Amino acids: CASSSGTGVSGYTF.

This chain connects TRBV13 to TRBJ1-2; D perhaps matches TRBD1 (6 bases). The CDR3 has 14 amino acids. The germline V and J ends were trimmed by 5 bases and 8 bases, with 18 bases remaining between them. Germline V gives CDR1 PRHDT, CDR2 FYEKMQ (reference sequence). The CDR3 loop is CASSPQGFLRGYTF. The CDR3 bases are TGTGCCAGCAGCCCTCAGGGGTTCCTGAGGGGCTACACCTTC.

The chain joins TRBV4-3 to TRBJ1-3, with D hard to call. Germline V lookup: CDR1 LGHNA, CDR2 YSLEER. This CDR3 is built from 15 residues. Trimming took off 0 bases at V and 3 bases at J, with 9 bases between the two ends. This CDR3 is CASSQELKGGNTIYF. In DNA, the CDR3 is TGCGCCAGCAGCCAAGAACTTAAAGGTGGAAACACCATATATTTT.

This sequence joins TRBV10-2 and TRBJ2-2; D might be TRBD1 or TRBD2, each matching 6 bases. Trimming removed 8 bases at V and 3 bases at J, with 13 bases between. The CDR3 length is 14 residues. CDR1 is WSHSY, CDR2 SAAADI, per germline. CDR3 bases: TGCGCCAGCCTAGGGGGGAAGGACACCGGGGAGCTGTTTTTT. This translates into CASLGGKDTGELFF.

For the CDR3, the DNA is TGCGCCAGCAGCCAACAGACCGGAATGAACACTGAAGCTTTCTTT. Residues: CASSQQTGMNTEAFF. J is TRBJ1-1 and V is TRBV5-1; D unresolved. Trimming took off 4 bases at V and 0 bases at J, with 13 bases between the two ends. Germline assignment: CDR1 SGHRS and CDR2 YFSETQ. CDR3 length equals 15 residues.

CDR3 region: CASSIFSGTGTADTQYF. CDR3 sequence (DNA): TGCGCCAGCAGCATTTTTTCCGGGACAGGGACGGCAGATACGCAGTATTTT. The rearrangement joins TRBV5-1 to TRBJ2-3, with TRBD1 matching over 9 bases. The CDR3 spans 17 residues. V lost 4 bases and J lost 4; bases outside the gene matches: 13. Per germline, CDR1 SGHRS and CDR2 YFSETQ.

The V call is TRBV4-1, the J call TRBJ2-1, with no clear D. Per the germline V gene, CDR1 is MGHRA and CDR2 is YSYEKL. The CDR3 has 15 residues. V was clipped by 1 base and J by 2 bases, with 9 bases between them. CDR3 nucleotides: TGCGCCAGCAGCCAAGGTCCTACCGCCTACAATGAGCAGTTCTTC. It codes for CASSQGPTAYNEQFF.

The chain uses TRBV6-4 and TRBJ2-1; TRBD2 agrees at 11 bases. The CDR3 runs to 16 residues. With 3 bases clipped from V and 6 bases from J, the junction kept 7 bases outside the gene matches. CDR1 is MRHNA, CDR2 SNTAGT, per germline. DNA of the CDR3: TGTGCCAGCAGTGAGGATGCTAGCGGGGGGAGCAATGAGCAGTTCTTC. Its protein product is CASSEDASGGSNEQFF.